The entry that follows covers one T cell receptor beta chain sequence. The target antigen is unknown. This entry is derived from a study of T cells after yellow fever vaccination. Study-level points and caveats: There was a possibility that FACS-sorted repertoires contained abundant clonotypes contaminating from the bulk population. Reappearing after the booster were most of the clones from primary vaccination (about 95% CD4, 88% CD8).

The CDR3 sequence is 14 residues long. The junction had 3 bases not matched to a gene; V was cut back by 2 bases and J by 4 bases. Germline CDR1 LGHNT, CDR2 FRNRAP. Synthesis of TCR cDNA relied on 5'RACE template switching, which attached a universal primer site and UMIs. TCRdb independently ran MiXCR on the 5' RACE reads; one entry per CDR3 protein. The data show roughly 180,000 distinct CDR3 sequences, with 6.2% seen just once and just under 3% held by the top ten. Sequences were derived from CD4+ T cells sorted from PBMCs, sampled on the day of the first yellow fever vaccination. This chain joins TRBV12-5 and TRBJ2-3, with TRBD1 matching over 7 bases. The source is a man aged 18 to 30 who received the YFV17D yellow fever vaccine. CDR3 coding DNA: TGTGCTAGTGGTTTGCTACAGGGGTCAGATACGCAGTATTTT. Translating it yields CASGLLQGSDTQYF. Complete variable domain (other parts from reference TRBV12-5 and TRBJ2-3): DARVTQTPRHKVTEMGQEVTMRCQPILGHNTVFWYRQTMMQGLELLAYFRNRAPLDDSGMPKDRFSAEMPDATLATLKIQPSEPRDSAVYFCASGLLQGSDTQYFGPGTRLTVL.